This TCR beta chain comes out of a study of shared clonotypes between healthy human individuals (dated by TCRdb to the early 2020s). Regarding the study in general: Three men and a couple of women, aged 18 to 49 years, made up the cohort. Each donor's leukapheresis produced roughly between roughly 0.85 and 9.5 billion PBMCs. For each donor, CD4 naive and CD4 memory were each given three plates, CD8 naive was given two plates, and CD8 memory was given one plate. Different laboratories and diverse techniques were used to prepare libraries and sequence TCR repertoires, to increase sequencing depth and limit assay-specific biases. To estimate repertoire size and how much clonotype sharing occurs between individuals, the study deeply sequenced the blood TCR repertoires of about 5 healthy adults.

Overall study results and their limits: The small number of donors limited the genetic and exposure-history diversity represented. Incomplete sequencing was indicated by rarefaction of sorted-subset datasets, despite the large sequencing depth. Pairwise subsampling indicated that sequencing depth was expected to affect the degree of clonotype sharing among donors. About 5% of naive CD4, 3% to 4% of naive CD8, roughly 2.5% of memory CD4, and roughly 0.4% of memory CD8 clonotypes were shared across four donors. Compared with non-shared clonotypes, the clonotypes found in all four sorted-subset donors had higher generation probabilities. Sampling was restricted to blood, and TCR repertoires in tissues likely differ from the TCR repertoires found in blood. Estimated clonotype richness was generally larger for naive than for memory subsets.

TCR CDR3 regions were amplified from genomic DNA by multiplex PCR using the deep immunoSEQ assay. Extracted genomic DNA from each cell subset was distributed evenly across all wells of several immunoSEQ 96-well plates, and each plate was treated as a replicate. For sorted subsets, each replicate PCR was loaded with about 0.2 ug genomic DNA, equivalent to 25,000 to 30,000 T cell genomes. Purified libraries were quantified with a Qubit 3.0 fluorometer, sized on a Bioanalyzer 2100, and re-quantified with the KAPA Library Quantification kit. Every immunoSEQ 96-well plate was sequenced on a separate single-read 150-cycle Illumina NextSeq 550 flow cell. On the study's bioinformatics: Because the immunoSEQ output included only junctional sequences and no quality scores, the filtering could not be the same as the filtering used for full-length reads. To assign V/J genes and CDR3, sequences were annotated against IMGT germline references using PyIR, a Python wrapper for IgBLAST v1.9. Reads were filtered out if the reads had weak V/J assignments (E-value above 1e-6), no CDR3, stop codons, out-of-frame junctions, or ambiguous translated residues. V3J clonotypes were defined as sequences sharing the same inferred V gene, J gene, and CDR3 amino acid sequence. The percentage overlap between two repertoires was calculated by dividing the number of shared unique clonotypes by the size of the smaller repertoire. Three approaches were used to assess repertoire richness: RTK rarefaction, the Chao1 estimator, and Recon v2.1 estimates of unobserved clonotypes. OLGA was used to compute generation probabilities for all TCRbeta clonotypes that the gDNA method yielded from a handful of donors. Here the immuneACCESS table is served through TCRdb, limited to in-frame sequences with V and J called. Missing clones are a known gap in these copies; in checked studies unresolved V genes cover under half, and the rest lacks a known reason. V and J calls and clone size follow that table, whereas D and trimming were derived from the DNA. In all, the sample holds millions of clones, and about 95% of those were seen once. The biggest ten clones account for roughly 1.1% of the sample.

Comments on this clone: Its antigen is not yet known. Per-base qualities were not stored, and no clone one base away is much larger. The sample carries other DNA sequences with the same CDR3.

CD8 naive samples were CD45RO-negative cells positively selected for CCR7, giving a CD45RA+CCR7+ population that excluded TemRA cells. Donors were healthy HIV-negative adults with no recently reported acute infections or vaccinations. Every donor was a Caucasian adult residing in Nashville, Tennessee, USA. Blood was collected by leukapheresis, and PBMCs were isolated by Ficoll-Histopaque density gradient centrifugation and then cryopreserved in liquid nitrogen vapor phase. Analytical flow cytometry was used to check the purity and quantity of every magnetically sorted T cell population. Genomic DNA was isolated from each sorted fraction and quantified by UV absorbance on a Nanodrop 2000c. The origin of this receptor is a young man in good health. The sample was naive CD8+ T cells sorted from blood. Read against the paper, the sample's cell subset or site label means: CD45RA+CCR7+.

This receptor has the CDR3 CASSEAGTNTEAFF. Here is the DNA: TGTGCCAGCAGTGAAGCTGGGACTAACACTGAAGCTTTCTTT. The chain links TRBV2 with TRBJ1-1, with TRBD1 as a weak D call on 5 bases. The CDR3, cysteine through phenylalanine, is 14 amino acids long. Just CDR3 DNA is preserved here, 42 bases in frame from base 1. V was cut back by 0 bases and J by 2 bases, leaving a gap of 7 bases between them. CDR1 and CDR2 are drawn from the germline V gene: SNHLY, FYNNEI.